This T cell receptor beta chain appears in the sequencing data of a study of blood T cell repertoires in COVID-19. This table comes from immunoSEQ multiplex PCR, and its TCRdb copy is limited to in-frame clones, with some not included. The sample includes 140,000 or so clones, approximately 83% seen only once; the top ten take more than 7%. Per germline, CDR1 MNHEY and CDR2 SVGAGI. V was pared by 6 bases and J by 3 bases, with 6 bases of the junction left unmatched. The CDR3 consists of 14 residues. The receptor comes from a human donor in a cohort sampled during active COVID-19. Sequencing was done on a sample of peripheral blood. The rearrangement uses TRBV6-5 and TRBJ2-7, with TRBD1 matching over 9 bases. The CDR3 loop reads CASRSGQGFYEQYF. The CDR3 nucleotides are TGTGCCAGCAGGTCGGGACAGGGATTCTACGAGCAGTACTTC.